This entry describes one T cell receptor (beta chain). Germline V gives CDR1 SGHDT, CDR2 YYEEEE. The trim removed 0 bases at V and 8 bases at J, leaving 6 bases unmatched. There are 14 residues in the CDR3. Original data processing: For nucleated cells, counts were estimated from reference gene primer amplification. Generated by immunoSEQ multiplex PCR, the TCRdb table keeps only in-frame clones and is missing some. The D gene and trimming were derived from the DNA, and the V and J assignments and clone size from that table. This sample carries some 190,000 clones, 86% of them seen once, and the ten largest clones take approximately 25%. The data derive from a study of blood T cell repertoires in COVID-19. Whole-study context: Resolution of symptoms, clearance, or two negative PCRs was present in recovered Cohort 3 donors. In each case, the material was cDNA or gDNA derived from T cells, B-cell-depleted T cells, or PBMCs.

The chain links TRBV5-6 to TRBJ1-2; 8 bases align to TRBD1. The clonotype originates from a woman aged 40 to 49 in a cohort exposed to, infected with or recovered from COVID-19 (not recorded which). The sequenced material came from PBMCs or T cells enriched from blood (not recorded which). Written as DNA, the CDR3 is TGTGCCAGCAGCTTGGGACAGGGGTGGTGGGGCTACACCTTC. Its protein product is CASSLGQGWWGYTF.